The 31 T cell receptor beta chains listed next were all sequenced from one sample in a study of blood T cell repertoires in COVID-19. This table comes from immunoSEQ multiplex PCR, and its TCRdb copy is limited to in-frame clones, with some not included. The sample holds 180,000 or so clones, roughly nine tenths seen once. Input material: PBMCs or T cells enriched from blood (not recorded which). The receptors come from a woman in her forties with acute COVID-19.

Only a few counts were recorded for this clone. The chain employs TRBV6-2 or TRBV6-3 and TRBJ2-1, with a tentative D call TRBD2 (5 bases). This CDR3 is 16 amino acids long. Trimming cost V 6 bases and J 6 bases, with 21 bases left between them. Germline CDR1 reads MNHEY; CDR2 reads SVGEGT. The CDR3 protein is CASSPSSWRVGNEQFF. The CDR3 nucleotides read TGTGCCAGCAGCCCTAGCAGCTGGCGGGTCGGCAATGAGCAGTTCTTC.

This clone occurred once. The chain has TRBV2 and TRBJ2-7; D call uncertain. The CDR3 runs 13 residues. V was trimmed by 3 bases and J by 4 bases, leaving 10 bases between them. Germline V CDR1 and CDR2: SNHLY, FYNNEI. The chain's CDR3 is CASSDAVGYEQYF. The CDR3 DNA is TGTGCCAGCAGTGACGCGGTCGGGTACGAGCAGTACTTC. The full variable domain, its missing parts supplied by reference TRBV2 and TRBJ2-7, is EPEVTQTPSHQVTQMGQEVILRCVPISNHLYFYWYRQILGQKVEFLVSFYNNEISEKSEIFDDQFSVERPDGSNFTLKIRSTKLEDSAMYFCASSDAVGYEQYFGPGTRLTVT.

V is TRBV6-6 and J is TRBJ1-6; 12 bases match TRBD1. Germline assignment: CDR1 MNHNY and CDR2 SVGAGI (reference sequence). The V and J ends lost 5 bases and 0 bases, in that order; junction bases with no gene match: 11. The CDR3 has 20 amino acids. The CDR3: CASSHLRDRGRSSYNSPLHF. CDR3 bases: TGTGCCAGCAGTCACCTCCGGGACAGGGGGCGTAGCTCCTATAATTCACCCCTCCACTTT.

This clone has a count of ten or more. For the CDR3, the DNA is TGTGCCAGCAGTTACGCGGTCAGGGGGGCAGATACGCAGTATTTT. It is translated as CASSYAVRGADTQYF. This rearrangement joins TRBV6-2 or TRBV6-3 to TRBJ2-3, with a tentative D call TRBD1 (7 bases). Germline V CDR1 and CDR2: MNHEY, SVGEGT. This CDR3 is 15 amino acids long. The V end was cut by 2 bases, the J end by 4 bases, with 13 bases between.

The chain's CDR3 is CASSSRGRVTEAFF. In DNA, the CDR3 is TGTGCCAGCAGCAGCAGGGGGCGGGTCACTGAAGCTTTCTTT. The V and J genes are TRBV7-9 and TRBJ1-1; 8 nucleotides line up with TRBD1. Germline V gene lookup returns CDR1 SEHNR and CDR2 FQNEAQ (reference sequence). CDR3 length: 14 residues. The junction had 6 bases not matched to a gene; V was cut back by 5 bases and J by 4 bases.

The chain couples TRBV3-1 (or the pseudogene TRBV3-2) to TRBJ1-2; D is perhaps TRBD1 (6 bases). From germline, CDR1 is LGHDT and CDR2 YNNKEL (reference sequence). Trimming cost V 3 bases and J 5 bases, with 28 bases left between them. The CDR3 has 19 residues. This CDR3 reads CASSQGGQAFFKRPYGYTF. The CDR3 nucleotides read TGTGCCAGCAGCCAGGGGGGGCAGGCGTTCTTCAAAAGGCCTTATGGCTACACCTTC.

V usage is TRBV10-3 and J usage is TRBJ1-5, with D unresolved. V lost 10 bases, J lost 0 bases, and 10 bases lay in between. Germline assignment: CDR1 ENHRY and CDR2 SYGVKD. The CDR3 covers 13 residues. The chain's CDR3 is CATYGGSNQPQHF. The CDR3 nucleotides are TGTGCCACGTATGGCGGTAGCAATCAGCCCCAGCATTTT.

V and J are TRBV29-1 and TRBJ2-5, with 7 positions matching TRBD1. The CDR3 totals 15 residues. The germline gives CDR1 SQVTM, CDR2 ANQGSEA. Germline trimming cut 7 bases from V and 5 bases from J; bases unmatched to any gene: 16. The CDR3 nucleotides are TGCAGCGCCGAGTCGGCTGGGGACAGTGCGGAGACCCAGTACTTC. Its protein product is CSAESAGDSAETQYF.

The chain recombines TRBV4-1 with TRBJ2-1, with 10 bases aligning to TRBD2. The CDR3 is made up of 15 amino acids. V shed 0 bases and J 8 bases; nucleotides not matched to a gene: 4. From germline, CDR1 is MGHRA and CDR2 YSYEKL. CDR3 sequence reads: CASSQDKRGGDEQFF. The DNA for the CDR3 is TGCGCCAGCAGCCAAGACAAGCGGGGGGGGGATGAGCAGTTCTTC.

V gene TRBV9 combines with J gene TRBJ2-4, with D perhaps TRBD2 (5 bases). V lost 0 bases, J lost 5 bases, and 9 bases lay in between. Germline-derived CDR1 and CDR2 are SGDLS and YYNGEE. The CDR3 totals 14 residues. CDR3 DNA: TGTGCCAGCAGCGTAGCCGGGGTGCAAAACATTCAGTACTTC. Translating it yields CASSVAGVQNIQYF. Based on the CDR3 plus reference TRBV9 and TRBJ2-4, the full variable domain is DSGVTQTPKHLITATGQRVTLRCSPRSGDLSVYWYQQSLDQGLQFLIQYYNGEERAKGNILERFSAQQFPDLHSELNLSSLELGDSALYFCASSVAGVQNIQYFGAGTRLSVL.

The genes are TRBV5-4 and TRBJ2-5; TRBD1 might be the D (6 bases). Germline CDR1 and CDR2: SGHNT and YYREEE (reference sequence). The CDR3 runs 17 residues. V was clipped by 4 bases and J by 5 bases, with 24 bases between them. CDR3 nucleotide sequence: TGTGCCAGCAGCCCCCGGAGCAGGGGCTCGCATCATGAGACCCAGTACTTC. Translated, it gives CASSPRSRGSHHETQYF.

The chain uses TRBV6-2 or TRBV6-3 and TRBJ2-3, with 10 bases identical to TRBD2. Trimming at V came to 4 bases and at J to 3 bases, leaving 4 bases not matched to a gene. This CDR3 contains 15 residues. Germline V gene sequence: CDR1 MNHEY, CDR2 SVGEGT. Here the CDR3 reads CASSWASGSTDTQYF. CDR3 in DNA: TGTGCCAGCAGTTGGGCTAGCGGGAGTACAGATACGCAGTATTTT.

The gene calls are TRBV2 and TRBJ2-5; 9 bases align to TRBD2. The CDR3 is made up of 17 amino acids. The germline V gene encodes CDR1 SNHLY and CDR2 FYNNEI. The V gene end was trimmed by 3 bases and the J gene end by 4 bases; junction bases not matched to a gene: 12. Here the CDR3 reads CASSEFPSGARGETQYF. The CDR3 nucleotides are TGTGCCAGCAGTGAGTTCCCTAGCGGGGCCAGGGGAGAGACCCAGTACTTC.

The rearrangement links TRBV2 to TRBJ1-5; D perhaps matches TRBD1 (5 bases). This CDR3 spans 14 amino acids. Per the germline V gene, CDR1 is SNHLY and CDR2 is FYNNEI. Trimming cost V 4 bases and J 5 bases, with 12 bases left between them. The CDR3 here is CASSGAGPDQPQHF. CDR3 nucleotides: TGTGCCAGCAGTGGGGCAGGGCCGGATCAGCCCCAGCATTTT. Supplemented by reference TRBV2 and TRBJ1-5, the full variable domain reads EPEVTQTPSHQVTQMGQEVILRCVPISNHLYFYWYRQILGQKVEFLVSFYNNEISEKSEIFDDQFSVERPDGSNFTLKIRSTKLEDSAMYFCASSGAGPDQPQHFGDGTRLSIL.

V gene TRBV29-1 combines with J gene TRBJ1-5, with 8 bases fitting TRBD1. This CDR3 region has 15 residues. Germline lookup yields CDR1 SQVTM and CDR2 ANQGSEA. V lost 7 bases, J lost 4 bases, and 12 bases stayed unmatched. The CDR3 reads CSACGQGIGNQPQHF. In DNA form, the CDR3 reads TGCAGCGCCTGTGGACAGGGTATCGGAAATCAGCCCCAGCATTTT.

The chain combines TRBV28 with TRBJ1-1; D gene uncertain. Trimming cost V 0 bases and J 3 bases, with 5 bases left between them. CDR3 size: 13 residues. Looked up from germline, CDR1 is MDHEN and CDR2 is SYDVKM. CDR3 protein: CASSLWGYTEAFF. DNA for the CDR3: TGTGCCAGCAGTTTATGGGGCTACACTGAAGCTTTCTTT. The variable domain in full, with the rest retrieved from reference TRBV28 and TRBJ1-1, is DVKVTQSSRYLVKRTGEKVFLECVQDMDHENMFWYRQDPGLGLRLIYFSYDVKMKEKGDIPEGYSVSREKKERFSLILESASTNQTSMYLCASSLWGYTEAFFGQGTRLTVV.

The rearrangement uses TRBV7-3 and TRBJ2-3; D is uncertain. The CDR3 is 15 amino acids. The germline V and J ends were trimmed by 2 bases and 2 bases, with 11 bases remaining between them. Germline V gene sequence: CDR1 SGHTA, CDR2 FQGTGA. CDR3 protein: CASSLGWPDTDTQYF. The CDR3 coding sequence is TGTGCCAGCAGCTTAGGTTGGCCAGACACAGATACGCAGTATTTT.

The CDR3 sequence is CASSLRGSGRTEAFF. CDR3 coding DNA: TGTGCCAGCAGCCTTCGGGGGTCGGGAAGAACTGAAGCTTTCTTT. The chain has TRBV4-2 and TRBJ1-1; a weak D match, TRBD1 (5 bases). Germline V gene sequence: CDR1 LGHNA, CDR2 YNFKEQ. The CDR3 is 15 residues long. Trimming removed 4 bases from V and 5 bases from J, with 17 bases in between.

The chain uses TRBV28 and TRBJ1-1; D gene ambiguous. Germline-derived CDR1 and CDR2 are MDHEN and SYDVKM. The CDR3 consists of 12 residues. V was pared by 0 bases and J by 7 bases, with 6 bases between. In DNA, the CDR3 is TGTGCCAGCAGTTTATGGTCAAATGAAGCTTTCTTT. As protein: CASSLWSNEAFF.

The chain has TRBV9 and TRBJ2-5, with TRBD1 matching 11 bases. In germline, CDR1 is SGDLS, CDR2 YYNGEE. The CDR3 consists of 16 residues. Trimming took 0 bases from V and 2 from J; bases not matched to a gene: 3. CDR3 sequence reads: CASSVVGTGGQETQYF. DNA for the CDR3: TGTGCCAGCAGCGTAGTCGGGACAGGGGGTCAAGAGACCCAGTACTTC.

This clone was found once. This chain uses TRBV18 with TRBJ1-2; maybe TRBD1 (6 bases). Per the germline V gene, CDR1 is KGHSH and CDR2 is LQKENI. This CDR3 region has 17 residues. The V end was cut by 1 base, the J end by 3 bases, with 18 bases between. CDR3 amino acids: CASSPQLHRAGDYGYTF. The CDR3 bases are TGTGCCAGCTCACCACAACTCCACAGGGCTGGAGACTATGGCTACACCTTC. The complete variable domain, with remaining parts taken from reference TRBV18 and TRBJ1-2, reads NAGVMQNPRHLVRRRGQEARLRCSPMKGHSHVYWYRQLPEEGLKFMVYLQKENIIDESGMPKERFSAEFPKEGPSILRIQQVVRGDSAAYFCASSPQLHRAGDYGYTFGSGTRLTVV.

This rearrangement joins TRBV4-1 to TRBJ2-1; TRBD2 agrees at 7 bases. CDR1 is MGHRA and CDR2 is YSYEKL in the germline V gene. With V trimmed by 2 bases and J by 1 base, 5 bases remained unmatched. The CDR3 totals 16 residues. CDR3 coding DNA: TGCGCCAGCAGCCAATGGCTAGCGGCATCCTACAATGAGCAGTTCTTC. This codes for CASSQWLAASYNEQFF.

This chain uses TRBV5-6 with TRBJ1-3; D gene ambiguous. The V gene's germline CDR1 is SGHDT and CDR2 YYEEEE. The CDR3 spans 15 residues. The V and J ends lost 1 base and 3 bases respectively, with 11 bases between them. The CDR3 DNA reads TGTGCCAGCAGCTTGTCACCCTTCGGTGGAAACACCATATATTTT. Translation gives CASSLSPFGGNTIYF.

The chain links TRBV6-5 to TRBJ1-1; 9 bases map to TRBD1. The CDR3 has 14 residues. Germline V gene data show CDR1 as MNHEY and CDR2 as SVGAGI. Germline trimming cut 6 bases from V and 4 bases from J; bases unmatched to any gene: 6. This chain's CDR3 is CASRNRGQSTEAFF. CDR3 nucleotide sequence: TGTGCCAGCAGAAACAGGGGGCAGTCCACTGAAGCTTTCTTT.

The chain joins TRBV7-9 to TRBJ2-5; 8 bases match TRBD1. The J segment lost 5 bases and the V segment lost 6 bases, leaving 5 bases of the junction unmatched. The CDR3 is 13 amino acids. Germline-derived CDR1 and CDR2 are SEHNR and FQNEAQ (reference sequence). Here the CDR3 reads CASSLTGVETQYF. CDR3 DNA sequence: TGTGCCAGCAGTTTGACAGGGGTGGAGACCCAGTACTTC.

The chain links TRBV6-6 to TRBJ1-5; weak D call: TRBD1 (6 bases). This CDR3 contains 14 residues. In germline, CDR1 is MNHNY, CDR2 SVGAGI (reference sequence). V was trimmed by 3 bases and J by 2 bases, leaving 8 bases between them. In nucleotides, the CDR3 is TGTGCCAGCAGTTATGAGGGGGGCAATCAGCCCCAGCATTTT. Amino acid sequence: CASSYEGGNQPQHF.

V gene TRBV6-5 combines with J gene TRBJ2-6; D might be TRBD1 (5 bases). This CDR3 has 15 amino acids. Trimming left V 6 bases short and J 2 bases short, with 11 bases between. The germline V gene encodes CDR1 MNHEY and CDR2 SVGAGI. CDR3 coding DNA: TGTGCCAGCAGCAACCCAGGGACTGGGGCCAACGTCCTGACTTTC. Translated: CASSNPGTGANVLTF.

The genes are TRBV9 and TRBJ2-1, with unresolved D. Trimming removed 3 bases from V and 0 bases from J, with 10 bases in between. Germline assignment: CDR1 SGDLS and CDR2 YYNGEE. CDR3 length equals 15 residues. CDR3 loop: CASSARWSSYNEQFF. The CDR3 bases are TGTGCCAGCAGCGCCCGTTGGAGCTCCTACAATGAGCAGTTCTTC.

The chain has TRBV2 and TRBJ2-5; 8 bases are shared with TRBD2. The CDR3 contains 15 residues. Germline CDR1 SNHLY, CDR2 FYNNEI. Losses at the gene ends were 4 bases for V and 4 bases for J; bases not matched to a gene: 8. CDR3 amino acids: CASSGRGGLRETQYF. CDR3 in DNA: TGTGCCAGCAGTGGACGGGGGGGGCTCCGAGAGACCCAGTACTTC.

This clone has just a few counts. The V and J genes are TRBV19 and TRBJ1-4; 7 positions agree with TRBD1. The CDR3 covers 13 residues. CDR1 is LNHDA, CDR2 SQIVND, per germline (reference sequence). The DNA of the CDR3 is TGTGCTCCAGGGGGGACCACACAGGAAAAACTGTTTTTT. Its translation: CAPGGTTQEKLFF.

V and J are TRBV20-1 and TRBJ2-3; D is possibly TRBD2 (5 bases). V gave up 3 bases and J gave up 0 bases, with 7 bases separating them. In germline, CDR1 is DFQATT, CDR2 SNEGSKA (reference sequence). The CDR3 totals 13 residues. The CDR3 bases are TGCAGTGCTAGTCCGGGGAGCACAGATACGCAGTATTTT. This encodes CSASPGSTDTQYF.